The entry below gives a single T cell receptor (beta chain) sequence along with its context. V lost 4 bases to trimming and J lost 0 bases, with 9 bases between them. Germline CDR1 PRHDT, CDR2 FYEKMQ (reference sequence). CDR3 length equals 15 residues. This sample is drawn from a study of blood T cell repertoires in COVID-19. About the study: Collection of acute and convalescent COVID-19 samples took place in the United States, Italy and Spain.

Per the original data handling: Nucleated cell counts were estimated from reference gene primer amplification. Method: immunoSEQ multiplex PCR; TCRdb's copy keeps in-frame clones and lacks some. V and J calls plus clone size are reproduced from that table; the DNA served to infer D and trimming. The data show tens of thousands of clones, with around 90% seen just once and roughly 3% held by the top ten. The source is a woman in her 70s with active COVID-19. Sequences were obtained from peripheral blood. The J gene is TRBJ2-2, the V gene TRBV13, with a tentative D call TRBD2 (5 bases). In DNA, the CDR3 is TGTGCCAGCAGCTATCAGCGGTCGAACACCGGGGAGCTGTTTTTT. It specifies CASSYQRSNTGELFF.